These 22 T cell receptor beta chains came from one sample sequenced in a study of cytomegalovirus exposure and HLA in healthy donors. The PCR was carried out with 60 Vbeta primers and 13 Jbeta primers. The method was immunoSEQ multiplex PCR; TCRdb's version includes in-frame clones alone and lacks a portion of them. This table holds under 200,000 clones. The sequenced material came from PBMCs. The receptors originated from a man aged 25-45 years in good health and CMV-seronegative.

The rearrangement links TRBV15 to TRBJ2-7; D is ambiguous. V lost 8 bases and J 3 bases, leaving 11 bases between the germline ends. The CDR3 sequence is 12 residues long. The germline V gene has CDR1 LNHNV and CDR2 YYDKDF (reference sequence). As DNA, the CDR3 is TGTGCCACCTCAGTCCAATACTACGAGCAGTACTTC. Translating gives CATSVQYYEQYF.

The V call is TRBV7-9, the J call TRBJ2-3; the match to TRBD2 covers 10 bases. The CDR3 is 17 amino acids. In germline, CDR1 is SEHNR, CDR2 FQNEAQ (reference sequence). The ends lost 0 bases at V and 7 bases at J; junction bases unmatched: 10. This CDR3 is CASSLAAGGPSGYTQYF. The CDR3 DNA follows: TGTGCCAGCAGCTTAGCAGCGGGGGGGCCGAGTGGATATACGCAGTATTTT.

This rearrangement joins TRBV27 to TRBJ2-1; TRBD1 agrees at 9 bases. The CDR3 length is 15 residues. V shed 4 bases and J 4 bases; nucleotides not matched to a gene: 5. Germline-derived CDR1 and CDR2 are MNHEY and SMNVEV (reference sequence). CDR3 DNA: TGTGCCAGCAGTTCATCCGGGACAGGGTACAATGAGCAGTTCTTC. It yields the protein CASSSSGTGYNEQFF.

The gene calls are TRBV9 and TRBJ1-5, with TRBD1 matching over 8 bases. CDR1 and CDR2 from the germline V gene are SGDLS and YYNGEE. This CDR3 contains 15 residues. V dropped 3 bases and J dropped 6; count of bases not matched to a gene: 8. The CDR3 DNA follows: TGTGCCAGCAGCGGACCAGGGGGCGGAGGTCAGCCCCAGCATTTT. Translated: CASSGPGGGGQPQHF.

This sequence joins TRBV6-5 and TRBJ2-7; a weak D match, TRBD1 (5 bases). This CDR3 is built from 13 residues. CDR1 is MNHEY and CDR2 is SVGAGI in the germline V gene. CDR3 sequence reads: CATRDSMSYEQYF. Written as DNA, the CDR3 is TGTGCGACCAGGGATAGTATGTCCTACGAGCAGTACTTC.

V usage is TRBV2 and J usage is TRBJ2-5, with 11 nucleotides matching TRBD1. Germline V gene data show CDR1 as SNHLY and CDR2 as FYNNEI. The CDR3 sequence is 15 residues long. J gave up 1 base and V 4 bases, and 2 bases lay outside the gene matches. In DNA, the CDR3 is TGTGCCAGCAGTGGGGACAGGGGGGGCCAAGAGACCCAGTACTTC. This codes for CASSGDRGGQETQYF.

The chain links TRBV13 to TRBJ2-1; TRBD1 matches at 8 bases. The junction had 11 bases not matched to a gene; V was cut back by 5 bases and J by 11 bases. Germline V CDR1 and CDR2: PRHDT, FYEKMQ (reference sequence). This CDR3 spans 14 amino acids. This CDR3 is CASSPRGPEDKQFF. Here the CDR3 DNA reads TGTGCCAGCAGCCCCAGGGGGCCGGAGGATAAGCAGTTCTTC.

This chain joins TRBV5-4 and TRBJ2-5; tentatively, D is TRBD1 (6 bases). The CDR3 consists of 14 residues. The ends were cut back, 4 bases at V and 2 bases at J, with 12 bases in the middle. Germline assignment: CDR1 SGHNT and CDR2 YYREEE (reference sequence). The CDR3 loop reads CASSRTDKQETQYF. Written as DNA, the CDR3 is TGTGCCAGCAGCCGGACAGACAAACAAGAGACCCAGTACTTC.

The J gene is TRBJ2-1, the V gene TRBV4-3, with TRBD1 identical over 9 bases. Germline V gene lookup returns CDR1 LGHNA and CDR2 YSLEER. Germline trimming cut 4 bases from V and 5 bases from J; bases unmatched to any gene: 6. The CDR3 has 15 residues. CDR3 loop: CASSLGTGLNNEQFF. The DNA for the CDR3 is TGCGCCAGCAGCCTCGGGACAGGGTTAAACAATGAGCAGTTCTTC.

The chain combines TRBV2 with TRBJ1-5; TRBD1 might be the D (6 bases). The germline CDR1 and CDR2 sequences are SNHLY and FYNNEI. This CDR3 is built from 15 residues. V dropped 2 bases and J dropped 6 bases, with 14 bases sitting between them. In DNA form, the CDR3 reads TGTGCCAGCAGTGAACTCACAGGGATGGGTCAGCCCCAGCATTTT. This translates into CASSELTGMGQPQHF.

The chain links TRBV4-1 to TRBJ2-2; D is perhaps TRBD1 (5 bases). CDR1 is MGHRA and CDR2 is YSYEKL in the germline V gene. The V end was cut by 1 base, the J end by 3 bases, with 15 bases between. CDR3 length: 17 residues. The CDR3 here is CASSQGTDTLHTGELFF. The DNA of the CDR3 is TGCGCCAGCAGCCAAGGAACGGACACTCTACACACCGGGGAGCTGTTTTTT.

The chain carries TRBV11-3 and TRBJ2-5, with a weak D call TRBD1 (6 bases). Trimming removed 7 bases at V and 4 bases at J, with 13 bases between. CDR1 and CDR2 (germline): SGHNT, YENEEA. The CDR3 is 13 amino acids. The CDR3 protein is CASTFQGRETQYF. DNA of the CDR3: TGTGCCAGCACCTTTCAGGGGCGAGAGACCCAGTACTTC.

The chain has TRBV15 and TRBJ1-2; 10 nucleotides match TRBD1. The V gene end was trimmed by 1 base and the J gene end by 2 bases; junction bases not matched to a gene: 4. CDR3 length: 16 residues. Germline-derived CDR1 and CDR2 are LNHNV and YYDKDF (reference sequence). CDR3 coding DNA: TGTGCCACCAGCAGAGGGGGGACAGGGGCCAACTATGGCTACACCTTC. It encodes CATSRGGTGANYGYTF.

The rearrangement joins TRBV7-6 to TRBJ1-1, with D possibly TRBD1 on 5 matching bases. This CDR3 is built from 14 residues. V was clipped by 1 base and J by 4 bases, with 10 bases between them. CDR1 is SGHVS and CDR2 is FNYEAQ in the germline V gene. The CDR3 sequence is CASSLDPGGTEAFF. CDR3 DNA: TGTGCCAGCAGCTTAGATCCCGGGGGCACTGAAGCTTTCTTT.

V usage is TRBV10-3 and J usage is TRBJ1-3, with 9 bases identical to TRBD1. V trimming: 4 bases; J trimming: 8 bases; junction bases outside the gene matches: 3. CDR1 is ENHRY, CDR2 SYGVKD, per germline. This CDR3 has 13 residues. CDR3 nucleotide sequence: TGTGCCATCAGTGCGGACAGGGGACACACCATATATTTT. The encoded protein is CAISADRGHTIYF.

This chain connects TRBV5-1 to TRBJ2-1; 7 positions agree with TRBD1. The CDR3 is 12 amino acids. V trimming: 4 bases; J trimming: 10 bases; junction bases outside the gene matches: 5. The germline gives CDR1 SGHRS, CDR2 YFSETQ. CDR3 amino acids: CASSRRDSEQFF. The DNA of the CDR3 is TGCGCCAGCAGCCGCAGGGACAGCGAGCAGTTCTTC.

The genes are TRBV6-1 and TRBJ2-3; 7 bases fit TRBD2. The CDR3 extends over 15 amino acids. The V gene end was trimmed by 1 base and the J gene end by 6 bases; junction bases not matched to a gene: 7. The germline gives CDR1 MNHNS, CDR2 SASEGT. The CDR3 sequence: CASSEESGAMDTQYF. The CDR3 nucleotides read TGTGCCAGCAGTGAAGAAAGCGGGGCAATGGATACGCAGTATTTT.

Comments on this clone: Different DNA sequences within this sample yield the same CDR3. The chain couples TRBV15 to TRBJ2-7, with 11 bases lining up with TRBD1. The CDR3 consists of 16 residues. After removal of 2 bases from V and 3 bases from J, the junction contained 6 bases not matched to a gene. Germline V gene lookup returns CDR1 LNHNV and CDR2 YYDKDF (reference sequence). CDR3 nucleotides: TGTGCCACCAGCAGACCACAGGGACAGGGGGACTACGAGCAGTACTTC. Amino acids: CATSRPQGQGDYEQYF.

The chain uses TRBV7-9 and TRBJ2-7, with D possibly TRBD2 on 6 matching bases. Germline CDR1 and CDR2: SEHNR and FQNEAQ (reference sequence). The CDR3 runs to 15 residues. V dropped 4 bases and J dropped 5 bases, with 18 bases sitting between them. The CDR3 DNA follows: TGTGCCAGCAGCTGGACTTTGGGACTCTCGGACGAGCAGTACTTC. This codes for CASSWTLGLSDEQYF.

V usage is TRBV9 and J usage is TRBJ1-1; D not certain. Trimming cost V 4 bases and J 5 bases, with 6 bases left between them. The CDR3 is 11 amino acids. The germline gives CDR1 SGDLS, CDR2 YYNGEE. CDR3: CASSTGTEAFF. The CDR3 DNA is TGTGCCAGCAGCACGGGTACTGAAGCTTTCTTT. The full variable domain, with the rest looked up from reference TRBV9 and TRBJ1-1, is DSGVTQTPKHLITATGQRVTLRCSPRSGDLSVYWYQQSLDQGLQFLIQYYNGEERAKGNILERFSAQQFPDLHSELNLSSLELGDSALYFCASSTGTEAFFGQGTRLTVV.

The chain combines TRBV7-3 with TRBJ2-6; 7 bases fit TRBD1. The germline gives CDR1 SGHTA, CDR2 FQGTGA. This CDR3 is built from 15 residues. The V gene end was trimmed by 5 bases and the J gene end by 2 bases; junction bases not matched to a gene: 3. For the CDR3, the DNA is TGTGCCAGCAGCATCGACAGGGCTGGGGCCAACGTCCTGACTTTC. It translates to CASSIDRAGANVLTF.

The CDR3 reads CASSERPGVVETQYF. The CDR3 bases are TGTGCCAGCAGTGAGCGCCCGGGGGTCGTCGAGACCCAGTACTTC. The J gene is TRBJ2-5, the V gene TRBV2, with TRBD2 as a possible D gene (6 bases). The CDR3 length is 15 residues. Germline CDR1 reads SNHLY; CDR2 reads FYNNEI. Trimming removed 3 bases at V and 5 bases at J, with 16 bases between.